This T cell receptor (beta chain) comes out of a study of blood T cells in healthy people across ages. This clonotype was counted only a few times. The CDR3 loop spans 13 amino acids. CDR1 and CDR2 (germline): SGHAT, FQNNGV. V dropped 4 bases and J dropped 6; count of bases not matched to a gene: 5. Using a J-beta primer mix together with a sample-barcoded 5' primer, a second PCR was run for roughly 6 to 12 cycles. A template-switch adaptor containing 12 random nucleotides labeled each cDNA molecule. From the 5' RACE reads, TCRdb called clonotypes with MiXCR, one entry per CDR3 protein. Among roughly 720,000 distinct CDR3 sequences listed, around half were seen once.

This chain links TRBV11-2 with TRBJ2-5; TRBD2 matches at 7 bases. The sample taken for sequencing was blood. This TCR came from a man older than 75 in good health. The CDR3 bases are TGTGCCAGCAGCTGGGGGGGTTGGCAGACCCAGTACTTC. It translates to CASSWGGWQTQYF.